This entry lists 13 T cell receptor beta chains sequenced from one sample in a study of CD8+ T cells in alopecia areata. Treatment: oral pan-JAK inhibitor, 5-10 mg twice daily. TCR sequencing used cDNA made by reverse transcription of extracted RNA. Libraries were prepared by immunoSEQ multiplex PCR; TCRdb keeps only in-frame clonotypes and omits some of them. The sample consists of about 250,000 clones, 60% of them appearing once. The sample in question was CD4+ T cells sorted from blood, obtained at approximately week 52, from a patient treated with tofacitinib. The source of these receptors is a human donor with alopecia areata.

The rearrangement joins TRBV19 to TRBJ2-5; perhaps TRBD1 as D (5 bases). Germline CDR1 is LNHDA and CDR2 is SQIVND (reference sequence). This CDR3 has 14 amino acids. V was cut by 3 bases and J by 6 bases, with 14 bases left in between. The CDR3 DNA follows: TGTGCCAGTAGTATGAGCAGGGATGGGAAGACCCAGTACTTC. Translating it yields CASSMSRDGKTQYF.

The genes are TRBV29-1 and TRBJ2-7; tentatively, D is TRBD1 or TRBD2 (5 bases each). V lost 6 bases, J lost 0 bases, and 15 bases lay in between. Germline CDR1 SQVTM, CDR2 ANQGSEA. The CDR3 spans 14 residues. For the CDR3, the DNA is TGCAGCGTGTCTGGGACGTCGACCTCCTACGAGCAGTACTTC. This sequence encodes CSVSGTSTSYEQYF.

The gene calls are TRBV10-3 and TRBJ2-2; D gene unclear. The CDR3 contains 14 residues. Germline lookup yields CDR1 ENHRY and CDR2 SYGVKD. Trimming stripped 3 bases from V and 2 bases from J, with 7 bases between. The CDR3 reads CAISERLNTGELFF. DNA of the CDR3: TGTGCCATCAGTGAAAGGCTCAACACCGGGGAGCTGTTTTTT.

This clone turned up a few times. V usage is TRBV2 and J usage is TRBJ2-1; D is possibly TRBD2 (5 bases). Germline CDR1 reads SNHLY; CDR2 reads FYNNEI. This CDR3 region has 11 residues. V lost 4 bases to trimming and J lost 9 bases, with 7 bases between them. CDR3 loop: CASSGRIEQFF. CDR3 in DNA: TGTGCCAGCAGTGGGAGGATTGAGCAGTTCTTC.

This clone was seen only a few times. The chain recombines TRBV12-5 with TRBJ2-5; D is possibly TRBD1 (6 bases). The CDR3 runs to 13 residues. Trimming cost V 6 bases and J 3 bases, with 11 bases left between them. Germline assignment: CDR1 LGHNT and CDR2 FRNRAP. The CDR3 loop is CASGQGGEETQYF. CDR3 sequence (DNA): TGTGCTAGTGGACAGGGCGGAGAAGAGACCCAGTACTTC. The variable domain in full, with the rest retrieved from reference TRBV12-5 and TRBJ2-5, is DARVTQTPRHKVTEMGQEVTMRCQPILGHNTVFWYRQTMMQGLELLAYFRNRAPLDDSGMPKDRFSAEMPDATLATLKIQPSEPRDSAVYFCASGQGGEETQYFGPGTRLLVL.

The CDR3 sequence: CASPGRAGSTDTQYF. As DNA, the CDR3 is TGTGCCTCCCCCGGGAGGGCAGGGAGCACAGATACGCAGTATTTT. The rearrangement uses TRBV30 and TRBJ2-3, with 8 bases aligning to TRBD2. The CDR3 is 15 residues long. Trimming removed 7 bases from V and 0 bases from J; junction bases left unmatched: 9. The germline V gene encodes CDR1 GTSNPN and CDR2 SVGIG (reference sequence).

The gene calls are TRBV9 and TRBJ2-5; D is tentatively TRBD1 or TRBD2 (6 bases each). The V gene's germline CDR1 is SGDLS and CDR2 YYNGEE. V lost 3 bases and J lost 2, with 17 bases in between. There are 16 residues in the CDR3. CDR3 nucleotide sequence: TGTGCCAGCAGCGCCCGGGGGCGGGGCCCACAAGAGACCCAGTACTTC. This encodes CASSARGRGPQETQYF.

This rearrangement joins TRBV29-1 to TRBJ1-4, with D possibly being TRBD1 (6 bases). The germline V gene has CDR1 SQVTM and CDR2 ANQGSEA. V dropped 6 bases and J dropped 0 bases, with 14 bases sitting between them. There are 15 residues in the CDR3. The CDR3 loop is CSVLGQTATNEKLFF. DNA of the CDR3: TGCAGCGTACTAGGACAGACTGCAACTAATGAAAAACTGTTTTTT.

This clone occurred a few times. The chain has TRBV4-3 and TRBJ1-6; possibly TRBD1 for D (5 bases). CDR3 length equals 14 residues. The V and J ends lost 1 base and 7 bases respectively, with 8 bases between them. Germline CDR1 and CDR2: LGHNA and YSLEER. The CDR3 is CASSQVWGNSPLHF. For the CDR3, the DNA is TGCGCCAGCAGCCAAGTATGGGGGAATTCACCCCTCCACTTT.

The V call is TRBV27, the J call TRBJ2-2; D gene ambiguous. There are 11 residues in the CDR3. Per the germline V gene, CDR1 is MNHEY and CDR2 is SMNVEV (reference sequence). Trimming stripped 6 bases from V and 5 bases from J, with 4 bases between. The CDR3 sequence is CASRGTGELFF. The CDR3, as DNA: TGTGCCAGCAGGGGGACCGGGGAGCTGTTTTTT.

This chain's CDR3 is CSVEAGGRGYGYTF. As DNA, the CDR3 is TGCAGCGTTGAGGCGGGGGGACGGGGCTATGGCTACACCTTC. The rearrangement links TRBV29-1 to TRBJ1-2, with TRBD1 as a possible D gene (5 bases). Trimming shortened V by 3 bases and J by 4 bases, and 15 bases separated the two germline ends. Germline-derived CDR1 and CDR2 are SQVTM and ANQGSEA. The CDR3 length is 14 residues.

J is TRBJ2-5 and V is TRBV19; perhaps TRBD1 as D (5 bases). V lost 5 bases to trimming and J lost 5 bases, with 12 bases between them. This CDR3 is 13 amino acids long. Germline V lookup: CDR1 LNHDA, CDR2 SQIVND (reference sequence). This CDR3 is CASSEGVRETQYF. The CDR3, as DNA: TGTGCCAGTAGTGAAGGGGTGCGGGAGACCCAGTACTTC.

The gene calls are TRBV29-1 and TRBJ2-7; D is possibly TRBD1 (5 bases). CDR3 length equals 14 residues. Deletions cut 0 bases from V and 3 bases from J, with 12 bases between. Germline V gives CDR1 SQVTM, CDR2 ANQGSEA. The CDR3 coding sequence is TGCAGCGTTGAAGATGGTGGGGCCCACTACGAGCAGTACTTC. Amino acid sequence: CSVEDGGAHYEQYF.